This TCR beta chain is from a study of early T cells in non-severe SARS-CoV-2 infection. Study information: Unpaired chains resulted from sequencing bulk RNA of unsorted whole blood.

TCRdb reprocessed the 5' RACE reads via MiXCR and lists one record per CDR3 protein. The sample includes roughly 63,000 distinct CDR3 sequences, roughly 12% of them seen just once. This CDR3 is built from 16 residues. V lost 5 bases, J lost 2 bases, and 9 bases stayed unmatched. Per germline, CDR1 MNHNY and CDR2 SVGAGI (reference sequence). This TCR was recovered from an adult who was a healthcare worker with PCR-confirmed SARS-CoV-2 infection or an uninfected control (not recorded which). V usage is TRBV6-6 and J usage is TRBJ1-2; 9 bases line up with TRBD1. Sequenced material: whole blood. CDR3 bases: TGTGCCAGCAGTCCTCTCCTGACAGGGGGGAACTATGGCTACACCTTC. Translation: CASSPLLTGGNYGYTF.